This TCR beta chain came from a study of hypomethylating agent response in myelodysplastic syndrome. To note about this clone: The antigen is unknown.

General study findings and limits: This small study analyzed only 10 to 11 patients.

Germline values: CDR1 SGHAT, CDR2 FQNNGV. The CDR3 length is 16 residues. Losses at the gene ends were 5 bases for V and 1 base for J; bases not matched to a gene: 9. Clones were sequenced by immunoSEQ multiplex PCR, and TCRdb holds only the in-frame ones, with some missing. The sample records several thousand clones, approximately 82% being singletons. The material sequenced was bone marrow, taken before or after starting hypomethylating agent treatment for myelodysplastic syndrome (not recorded which). The chain uses TRBV11-2 and TRBJ2-3, with 7 positions matching TRBD2. This clonotype was sampled from a human donor with myelodysplastic syndrome. CDR3 coding DNA: TGTGCCAGCAGCCTCCCTAGCGGCCCTCGCACAGATACGCAGTATTTT. It encodes CASSLPSGPRTDTQYF.